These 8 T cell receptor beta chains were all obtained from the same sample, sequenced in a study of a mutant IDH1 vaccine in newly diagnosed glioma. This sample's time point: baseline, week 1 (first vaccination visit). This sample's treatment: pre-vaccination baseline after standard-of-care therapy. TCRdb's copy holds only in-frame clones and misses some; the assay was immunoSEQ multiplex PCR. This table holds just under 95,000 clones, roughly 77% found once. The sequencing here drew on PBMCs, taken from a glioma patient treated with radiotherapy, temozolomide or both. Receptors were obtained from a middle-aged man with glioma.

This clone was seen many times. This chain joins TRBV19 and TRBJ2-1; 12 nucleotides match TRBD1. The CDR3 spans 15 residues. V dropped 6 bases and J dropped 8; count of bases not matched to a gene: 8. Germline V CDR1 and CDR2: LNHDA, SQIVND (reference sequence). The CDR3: CASRPPGQGAHEQFF. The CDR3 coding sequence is TGTGCCAGTAGGCCCCCGGGACAGGGGGCCCATGAGCAGTTCTTC.

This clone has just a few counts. The CDR3 DNA sequence: TGTGCCAGCAGCTTACCCGGACAAGCTGGAAACACCATATATTTT. Its protein product is CASSLPGQAGNTIYF. The rearrangement links TRBV7-9 to TRBJ1-3; D perhaps matches TRBD1 (5 bases). V was trimmed by 2 bases and J by 2 bases, leaving 10 bases between them. Germline loops: CDR1 SEHNR, CDR2 FQNEAQ (reference sequence). CDR3 length: 15 amino acids.

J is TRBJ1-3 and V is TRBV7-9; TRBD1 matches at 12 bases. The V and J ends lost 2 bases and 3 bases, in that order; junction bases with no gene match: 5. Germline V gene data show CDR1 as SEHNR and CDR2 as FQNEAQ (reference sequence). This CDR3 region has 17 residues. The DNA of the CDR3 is TGTGCCAGCAGCTTACGAGGGACAGGGGGCATTGGAAACACCATATATTTT. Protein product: CASSLRGTGGIGNTIYF.

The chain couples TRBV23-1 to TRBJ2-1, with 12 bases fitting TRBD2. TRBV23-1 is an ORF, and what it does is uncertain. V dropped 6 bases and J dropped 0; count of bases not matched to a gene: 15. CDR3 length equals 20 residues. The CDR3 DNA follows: TGCGCCAGCAGCCAGAGAGGGACTAGCGGGCCCTACAGCTCCTACAATGAGCAGTTCTTC. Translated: CASSQRGTSGPYSSYNEQFF.

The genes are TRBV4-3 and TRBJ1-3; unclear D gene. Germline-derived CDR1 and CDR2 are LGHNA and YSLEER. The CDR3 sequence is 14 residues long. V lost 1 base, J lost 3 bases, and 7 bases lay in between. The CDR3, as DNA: TGCGCCAGCAGCCAAGGATTGGGTGGAAACACCATATATTTT. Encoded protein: CASSQGLGGNTIYF.

The CDR3: CASSLRGRGEKLFF. CDR3 sequence (DNA): TGTGCCAGCAGCCTGAGGGGGAGGGGTGAAAAACTGTTTTTT. V is TRBV5-6 and J is TRBJ1-4; the D gene is possibly TRBD1 (6 bases). This CDR3 is built from 14 residues. CDR1 is SGHDT and CDR2 is YYEEEE in the germline V gene. The V and J ends lost 4 bases and 7 bases respectively, with 14 bases between them.

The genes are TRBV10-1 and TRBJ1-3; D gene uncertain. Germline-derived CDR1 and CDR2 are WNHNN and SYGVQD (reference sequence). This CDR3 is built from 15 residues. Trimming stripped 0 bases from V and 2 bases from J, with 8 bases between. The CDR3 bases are TGCGCCAGCAGTGAGTCGGGGATTCCTGGAAACACCATATATTTT. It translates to CASSESGIPGNTIYF.

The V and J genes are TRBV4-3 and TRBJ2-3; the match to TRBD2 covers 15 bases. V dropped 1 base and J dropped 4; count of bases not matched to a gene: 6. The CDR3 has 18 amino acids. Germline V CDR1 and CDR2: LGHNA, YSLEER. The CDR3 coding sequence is TGCGCCAGCAGCCAAGGGACTAGCGGGGGGGCTGGGGCAGATACGCAGTATTTT. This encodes CASSQGTSGGAGADTQYF.